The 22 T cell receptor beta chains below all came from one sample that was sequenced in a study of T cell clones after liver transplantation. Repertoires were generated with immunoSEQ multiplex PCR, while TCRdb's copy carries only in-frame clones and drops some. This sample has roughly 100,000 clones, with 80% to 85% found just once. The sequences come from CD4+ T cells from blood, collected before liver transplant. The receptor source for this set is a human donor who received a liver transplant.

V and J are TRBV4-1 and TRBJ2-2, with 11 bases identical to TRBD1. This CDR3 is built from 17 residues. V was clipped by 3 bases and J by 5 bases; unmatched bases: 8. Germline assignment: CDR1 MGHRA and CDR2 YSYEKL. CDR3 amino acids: CASSHTGTGGITGELFF. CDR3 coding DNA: TGCGCCAGCAGCCACACCGGGACAGGGGGTATTACCGGGGAGCTGTTTTTT.

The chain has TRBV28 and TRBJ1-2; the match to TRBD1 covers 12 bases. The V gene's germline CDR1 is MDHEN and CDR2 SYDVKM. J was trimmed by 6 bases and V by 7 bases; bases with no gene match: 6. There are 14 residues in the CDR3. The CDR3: CASIGTGGVNGYTF. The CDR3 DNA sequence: TGTGCCAGCATCGGGACAGGGGGCGTTAATGGCTACACCTTC.

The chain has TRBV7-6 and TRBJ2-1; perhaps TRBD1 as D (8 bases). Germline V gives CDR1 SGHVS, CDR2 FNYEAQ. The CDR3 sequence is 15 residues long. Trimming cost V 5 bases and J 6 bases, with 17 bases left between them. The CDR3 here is CASSANRGGSNEQFF. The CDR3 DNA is TGTGCCAGCAGCGCGAACAGGGGGGGTAGCAATGAGCAGTTCTTC. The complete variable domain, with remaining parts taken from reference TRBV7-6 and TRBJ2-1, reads GAGVSQSPRYKVTKRGQDVALRCDPISGHVSLYWYRQALGQGPEFLTYFNYEAQQDKSGLPNDRFSAERPEGSISTLTIQRTEQRDSAMYRCASSANRGGSNEQFFGPGTRLTVL.

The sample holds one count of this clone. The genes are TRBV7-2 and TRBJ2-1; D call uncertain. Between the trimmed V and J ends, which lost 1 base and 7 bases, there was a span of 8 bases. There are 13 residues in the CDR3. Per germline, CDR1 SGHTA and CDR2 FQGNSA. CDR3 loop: CASSLDWPNEQFF. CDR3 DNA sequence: TGTGCCAGCAGCTTAGATTGGCCTAATGAGCAGTTCTTC.

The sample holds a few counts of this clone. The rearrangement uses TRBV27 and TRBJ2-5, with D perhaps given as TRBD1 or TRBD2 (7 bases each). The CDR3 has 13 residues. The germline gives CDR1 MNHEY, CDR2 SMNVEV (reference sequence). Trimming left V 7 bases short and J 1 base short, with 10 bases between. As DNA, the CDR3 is TGTGCCAGCAAGCGGGACAGCCAAGAGACCCAGTACTTC. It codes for CASKRDSQETQYF.

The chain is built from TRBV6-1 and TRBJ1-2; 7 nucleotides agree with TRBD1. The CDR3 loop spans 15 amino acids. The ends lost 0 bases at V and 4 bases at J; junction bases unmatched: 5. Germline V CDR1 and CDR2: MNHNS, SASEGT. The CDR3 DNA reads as TGTGCCAGCAGTGAAGCCGGGACAGCGACCTATGGCTACACCTTC. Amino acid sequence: CASSEAGTATYGYTF.

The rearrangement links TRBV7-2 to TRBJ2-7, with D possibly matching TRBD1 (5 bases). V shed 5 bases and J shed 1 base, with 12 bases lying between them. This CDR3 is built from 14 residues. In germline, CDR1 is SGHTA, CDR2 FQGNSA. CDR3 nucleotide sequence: TGTGCCAGCAGCCCTTGGACATCTTCCTACGAGCAGTACTTC. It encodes CASSPWTSSYEQYF.

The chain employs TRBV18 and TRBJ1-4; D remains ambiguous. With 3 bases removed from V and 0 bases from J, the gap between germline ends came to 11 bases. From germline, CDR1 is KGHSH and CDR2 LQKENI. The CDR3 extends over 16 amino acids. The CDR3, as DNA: TGTGCCAGCTCACCTTCCGCAGGTACAACTAATGAAAAACTGTTTTTT. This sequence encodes CASSPSAGTTNEKLFF.

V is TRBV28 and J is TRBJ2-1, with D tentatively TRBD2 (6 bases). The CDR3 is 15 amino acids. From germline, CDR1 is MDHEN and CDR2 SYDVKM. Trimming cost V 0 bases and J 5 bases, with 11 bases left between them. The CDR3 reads CASSLWAGSDNEQFF. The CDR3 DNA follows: TGTGCCAGCAGTTTATGGGCGGGATCTGACAATGAGCAGTTCTTC.

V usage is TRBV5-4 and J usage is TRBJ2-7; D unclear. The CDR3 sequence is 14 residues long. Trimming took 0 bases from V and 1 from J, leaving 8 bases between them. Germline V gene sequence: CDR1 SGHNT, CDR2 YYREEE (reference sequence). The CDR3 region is CASSLEAGSYEQYF. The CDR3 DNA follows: TGTGCCAGCAGCTTGGAGGCAGGTTCCTACGAGCAGTACTTC.

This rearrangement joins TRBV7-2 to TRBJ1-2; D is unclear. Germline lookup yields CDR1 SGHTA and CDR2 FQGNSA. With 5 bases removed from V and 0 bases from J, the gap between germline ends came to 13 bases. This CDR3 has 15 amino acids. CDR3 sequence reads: CASSPTTQSNYGYTF. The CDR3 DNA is TGTGCCAGCAGCCCCACAACCCAGTCTAACTATGGCTACACCTTC.

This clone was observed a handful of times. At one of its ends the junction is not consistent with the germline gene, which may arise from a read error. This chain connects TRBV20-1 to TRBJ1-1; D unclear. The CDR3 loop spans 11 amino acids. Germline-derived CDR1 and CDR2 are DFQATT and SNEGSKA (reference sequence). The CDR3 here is CSARLNSEAFF. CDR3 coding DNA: TGCAGTGCTAGGTTGAACAGTGAAGCTTTCTTT.

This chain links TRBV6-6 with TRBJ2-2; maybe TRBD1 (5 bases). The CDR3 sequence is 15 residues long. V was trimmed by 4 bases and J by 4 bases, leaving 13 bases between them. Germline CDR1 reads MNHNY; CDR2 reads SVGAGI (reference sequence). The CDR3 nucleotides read TGTGCCAGCAGTTCCCCTCTGACAGTCACCGGGGAGCTGTTTTTT. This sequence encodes CASSSPLTVTGELFF.

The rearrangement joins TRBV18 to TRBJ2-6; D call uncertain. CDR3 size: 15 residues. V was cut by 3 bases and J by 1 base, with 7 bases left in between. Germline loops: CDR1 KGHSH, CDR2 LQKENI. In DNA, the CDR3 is TGTGCCAGCTCACCGGAACTTTCTGGGGCCAACGTCCTGACTTTC. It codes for CASSPELSGANVLTF.

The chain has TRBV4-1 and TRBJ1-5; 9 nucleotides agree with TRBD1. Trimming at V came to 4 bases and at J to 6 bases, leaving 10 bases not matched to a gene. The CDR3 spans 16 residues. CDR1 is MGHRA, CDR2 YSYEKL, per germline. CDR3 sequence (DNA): TGCGCCAGCAGCCCGGCCGGGACAGGGCTCCGTCAGCCCCAGCATTTT. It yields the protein CASSPAGTGLRQPQHF.

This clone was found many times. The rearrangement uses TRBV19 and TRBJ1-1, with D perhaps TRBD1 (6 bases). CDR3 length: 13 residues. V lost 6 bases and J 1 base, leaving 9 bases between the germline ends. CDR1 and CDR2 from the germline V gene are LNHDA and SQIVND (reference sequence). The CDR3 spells CASRLTGNTEAFF. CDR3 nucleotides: TGTGCCAGTAGATTGACAGGGAACACTGAAGCTTTCTTT.

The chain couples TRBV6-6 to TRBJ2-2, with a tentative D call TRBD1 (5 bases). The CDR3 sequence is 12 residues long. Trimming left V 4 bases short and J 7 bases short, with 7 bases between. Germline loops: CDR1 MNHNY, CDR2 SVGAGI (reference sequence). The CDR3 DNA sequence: TGTGCCAGCAGTTCCCAGGGCGGGGAGCTGTTTTTT. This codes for CASSSQGGELFF.

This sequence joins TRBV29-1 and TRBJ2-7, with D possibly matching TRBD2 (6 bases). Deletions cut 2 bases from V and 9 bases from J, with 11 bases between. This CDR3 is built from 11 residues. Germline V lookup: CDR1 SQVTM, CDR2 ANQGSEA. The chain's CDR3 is CSVERGGGQYF. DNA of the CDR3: TGCAGCGTTGAACGGGGAGGTGGGCAGTACTTC.

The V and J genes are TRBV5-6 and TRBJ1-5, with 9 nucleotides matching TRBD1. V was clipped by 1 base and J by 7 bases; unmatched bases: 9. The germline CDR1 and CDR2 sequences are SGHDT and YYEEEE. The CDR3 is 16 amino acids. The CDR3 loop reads CASSLYGQGSGQPQHF. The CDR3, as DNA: TGTGCCAGCAGCTTGTACGGACAGGGGTCGGGCCAGCCCCAGCATTTT. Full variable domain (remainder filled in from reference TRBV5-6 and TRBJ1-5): DAGVTQSPTHLIKTRGQQVTLRCSPKSGHDTVSWYQQALGQGPQFIFQYYEEEERQRGNFPDRFSGHQFPNYSSELNVNALLLGDSALYLCASSLYGQGSGQPQHFGDGTRLSIL.

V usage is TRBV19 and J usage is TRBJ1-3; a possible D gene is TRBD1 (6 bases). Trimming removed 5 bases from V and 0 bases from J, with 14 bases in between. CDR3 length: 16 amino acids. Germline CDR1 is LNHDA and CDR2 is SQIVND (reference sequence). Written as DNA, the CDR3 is TGTGCCAGTAGTCCTCAGGGGAGAAACTCTGGAAACACCATATATTTT. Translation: CASSPQGRNSGNTIYF.

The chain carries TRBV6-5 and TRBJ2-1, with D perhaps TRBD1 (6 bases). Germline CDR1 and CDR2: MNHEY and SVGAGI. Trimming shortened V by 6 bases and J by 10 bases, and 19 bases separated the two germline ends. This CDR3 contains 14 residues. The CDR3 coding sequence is TGTGCCAGCAGCGCCTTAGGGGGTTCCGGAGAGCAGTTCTTC. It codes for CASSALGGSGEQFF.

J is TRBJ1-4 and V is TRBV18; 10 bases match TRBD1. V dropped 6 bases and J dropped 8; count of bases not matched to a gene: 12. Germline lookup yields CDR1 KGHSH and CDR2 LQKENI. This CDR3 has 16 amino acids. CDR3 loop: CASSDRTGTGVEKLFF. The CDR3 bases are TGTGCCAGCTCGGACAGAACCGGGACAGGGGTCGAAAAACTGTTTTTT.